One and the same sample provided the 2 T cell receptor beta chains below, sequenced in a study of response to subunit inactivated influenza vaccine. One entry per CDR3 protein, called by TCRdb with MiXCR from the RT-PCR reads. The repertoire holds more than 150,000 distinct CDR3 sequences, with about 9.3% as singletons. The sequences come from non-naive T cells sorted from PBMCs, collected on the day of vaccination. The receptors here all came from a man aged 50-59 years who received an inactivated influenza vaccine.

This clonotype was seen a few times. V is TRBV5-4 and J is TRBJ2-7; 9 bases are shared with TRBD2. This CDR3 has 17 amino acids. In germline, CDR1 is SGHNT, CDR2 YYREEE (reference sequence). The V and J ends lost 4 bases and 3 bases, in that order; junction bases with no gene match: 14. The CDR3 loop is CASSREPPGLAIYEQYF. The CDR3 DNA reads TGTGCCAGCAGCCGGGAACCCCCGGGACTAGCAATCTACGAGCAGTACTTC.

This clonotype was recorded at least ten times. The V and J genes are TRBV29-1 and TRBJ2-5; TRBD1 matches at 7 bases. CDR1 is SQVTM, CDR2 ANQGSEA, per germline. The CDR3 runs 14 residues. With V trimmed by 2 bases and J by 4 bases, 7 bases remained unmatched. The CDR3, as DNA: TGCAGCGTTGAAACCGGGACAGCAGGAGAGACCCAGTACTTC. The encoded protein is CSVETGTAGETQYF.